This T cell receptor (beta chain) was sequenced during a study of CD8 T cells in Susac syndrome. TCR beta from blood CD8+ and CD4+ T cells was sequenced. The authors reverse transcribed 0.5 to 1 ug RNA with random hexamers. Via MiXCR, TCRdb re-called the immunoSEQ multiplex PCR reads, giving one row per CDR3 protein. The sample carries about 70,000 distinct CDR3 sequences, nearly 96% recorded once. Trimming cost V 6 bases and J 8 bases; bases outside gene matches: 7. The CDR3 contains 15 residues. The specimen was CD4+ T cells from PBMCs. The V call is TRBV12-3 or TRBV12-4, the J call TRBJ1-6; 10 bases agree with TRBD1. The clonotype was recovered from a human donor with multiple sclerosis. CDR3 DNA sequence: TGTGCCAGCAGACTTCCCGGGACAGGGGATTCACCCCTCCACTTT. Its translation is CASRLPGTGDSPLHF.